This is a list of T cell receptor beta chains from one sample in a study of T cells in Graves' hyperthyroidism and ophthalmopathy. Via MiXCR, TCRdb re-called the multiplex PCR reads, giving one row per CDR3 protein. The sample lists around 200,000 distinct CDR3 sequences; about 18% were seen once. Sequenced sample: blood. The receptor set was obtained from a man in his forties with Graves' hyperthyroidism. Both conserved end residues are part of each CDR3. The order of the fields is V gene, clone size, D gene, J gene, CDR3 DNA, CDR3 protein. A D gene is named only where the DNA matches it firmly. Clone size is shown for a subset of rows, as once, few, many or a class of expanded clone.

>TRBV7-2|many|-|TRBJ2-7
TGTGCCAGCAGCCTAGACCGGCAGATCTACGAGCAGTACTTC
CASSLDRQIYEQYF
>TRBV7-2|-|-|TRBJ2-1
TGTGCCAGCAGTGCTACACTGGGGGGTGTGGAGCAGTTCTTC
CASSATLGGVEQFF
>TRBV7-3|-|-|TRBJ2-4
TGTGCCAGCAGCCAAGACGGCACCTCCTCAAACATTCAGTACTTC
CASSQDGTSSNIQYF
>TRBV10-3|many|-|TRBJ1-4
TGTGCCATCAGTGAACGGCTTAATGAAAAACTGTTTTTT
CAISERLNEKLFF
>TRBV10-3|many|TRBD1|TRBJ1-5
TGTGCCATCAGTGAGTCAGCCGGGACAGGGCGCGAAGGTCAGCCCCAGCATTTT
CAISESAGTGREGQPQHF
>TRBV29-1|many|TRBD2|TRBJ2-1
TGCAGCGTTGGACTAGCGGGGGGTTGGGAGCAGTTCTTC
CSVGLAGGWEQFF
>TRBV2|-|-|TRBJ1-4
TGTGCCAGCAACAGGGACGGAATTAATGAAAAACTGGTTTTT
CASNRDGINEKLVF
>TRBV29-1|many|-|TRBJ1-1
TGCAGCGGCGGACAGCTGAACACTGAAGCTTTCTTT
CSGGQLNTEAFF
>TRBV7-2|many|-|TRBJ1-5
TGTGCCAGCAGCCCCGCATACGTTGAGCCCCAGCATTTT
CASSPAYVEPQHF
>TRBV28|many|TRBD1|TRBJ1-5
TGTGCCAGCAGTTTGACAGGGGCACATGGCAATCAGCCCCAGCATTTT
CASSLTGAHGNQPQHF
>TRBV4-2|many|-|TRBJ2-5
TGTGCCAGCAGCCAAGATGTGCCCACCCAAGAGACCCAGTACTTC
CASSQDVPTQETQYF
>TRBV6-2/TRBV6-3|-|-|TRBJ1-1
TGTGCCAGCAGTTACGACACCTCTGAAGCTTTCTTT
CASSYDTSEAFF
>TRBV5-8|many|-|TRBJ2-3
TGTGCCAGCAGCCCGGACGGGATGAGCACAGATACGCAGTATTTT
CASSPDGMSTDTQYF
>TRBV7-2|many|TRBD2|TRBJ2-1
TGTGCCAGCAGCTTACTGACTAGCGGGGCTTTAAGGGACAATGAGCAGTTCTTC
CASSLLTSGALRDNEQFF
>TRBV6-2/TRBV6-3|many|-|TRBJ2-7
TGTGCCAGTCAGCCACGGGAGCACGAGCAGTACTTC
CASQPREHEQYF